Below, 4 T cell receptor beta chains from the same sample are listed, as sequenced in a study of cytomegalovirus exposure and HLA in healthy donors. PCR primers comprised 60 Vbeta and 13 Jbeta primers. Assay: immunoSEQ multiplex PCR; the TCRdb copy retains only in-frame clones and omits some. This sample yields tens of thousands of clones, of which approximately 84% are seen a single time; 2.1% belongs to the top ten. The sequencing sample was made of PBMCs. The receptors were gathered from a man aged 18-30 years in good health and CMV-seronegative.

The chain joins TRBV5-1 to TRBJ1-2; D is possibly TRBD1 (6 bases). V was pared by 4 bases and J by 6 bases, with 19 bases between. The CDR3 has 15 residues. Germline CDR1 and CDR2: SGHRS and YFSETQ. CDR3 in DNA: TGCGCCAGCAGCGGCTCGCGTTCAGGGGCCGATGGCTACACCTTC. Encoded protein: CASSGSRSGADGYTF. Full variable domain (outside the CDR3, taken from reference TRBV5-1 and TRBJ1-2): KAGVTQTPRYLIKTRGQQVTLSCSPISGHRSVSWYQQTPGQGLQFLFEYFSETQRNKGNFPGRFSGRQFSNSRSEMNVSTLELGDSALYLCASSGSRSGADGYTFGSGTRLTVV.

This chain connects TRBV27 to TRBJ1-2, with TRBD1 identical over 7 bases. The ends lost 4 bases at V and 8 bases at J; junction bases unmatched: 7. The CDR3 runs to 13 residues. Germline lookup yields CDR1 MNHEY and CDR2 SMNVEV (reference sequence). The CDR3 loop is CASSWDRKGGYTF. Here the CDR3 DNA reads TGTGCCAGCAGTTGGGACAGAAAGGGGGGCTACACCTTC.

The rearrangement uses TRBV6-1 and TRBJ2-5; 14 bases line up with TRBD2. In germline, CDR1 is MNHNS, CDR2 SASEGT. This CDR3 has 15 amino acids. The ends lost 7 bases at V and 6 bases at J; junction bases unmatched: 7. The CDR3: CASTLGLAGVQTQYF. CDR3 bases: TGTGCCAGCACTCTGGGACTAGCGGGAGTTCAGACCCAGTACTTC.

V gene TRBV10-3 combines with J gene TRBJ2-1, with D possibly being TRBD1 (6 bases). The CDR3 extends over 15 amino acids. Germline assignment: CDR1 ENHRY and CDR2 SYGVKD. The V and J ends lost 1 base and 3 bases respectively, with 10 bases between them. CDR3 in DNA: TGTGCCATCAGTGAGTTAACAGGGAGCTACAATGAGCAGTTCTTC. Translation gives CAISELTGSYNEQFF.